One sample yielded the 28 T cell receptor beta chains listed below, sequenced in a study of siplizumab effects on memory and regulatory T cells (dated by TCRdb to between 2018 and 2021). The library was prepared using the immunoSEQ multiplex PCR assay. Drawn from immuneACCESS, this table holds only the in-frame rearrangements with V and J called that TCRdb kept. Clones are partly lost; checked studies trace under half to an unresolved V gene and leave the rest unexplained. Across this sample there are some 80,000 clones, with 95% seen only once. The ten largest clones represent approximately 17% of the sample. Sequencing was carried out using CD8+ T cells sorted from blood. The origin of the receptors is a human donor in good health.

This chain joins TRBV13 and TRBJ1-2; unclear D gene. Germline CDR1 PRHDT, CDR2 FYEKMQ (reference sequence). The V and J ends lost 1 base and 0 bases respectively, with 15 bases between them. This CDR3 is 17 amino acids long. The chain's CDR3 is CASSLVVRSGPNYGYTF. In DNA form, the CDR3 reads TGTGCCAGCAGCTTAGTAGTCAGGTCCGGCCCTAACTATGGCTACACCTTC.

This clone was seen only once. This sequence joins TRBV6-6 and TRBJ2-7; a weak D match, TRBD1 (5 bases). V gave up 5 bases and J gave up 7 bases, with 12 bases separating them. Germline V gene lookup returns CDR1 MNHNY and CDR2 SVGAGI (reference sequence). CDR3 length: 12 residues. In DNA, the CDR3 is TGTGCCAGCAGTAACCCGCGACAGGAGCAGTACTTC. Translated, it gives CASSNPRQEQYF.

This chain uses TRBV9 with TRBJ1-1; possibly TRBD1 for D (6 bases). Between the trimmed V and J ends, which lost 0 bases and 5 bases, there was a span of 17 bases. The CDR3 runs to 16 residues. Germline CDR1 reads SGDLS; CDR2 reads YYNGEE. CDR3 DNA sequence: TGTGCCAGCAGCGTAGCTCGGGAGAGGGGGAGTACTGAAGCTTTCTTT. This sequence encodes CASSVARERGSTEAFF.

The chain employs TRBV27 and TRBJ2-3; 10 bases map to TRBD2. From germline, CDR1 is MNHEY and CDR2 SMNVEV (reference sequence). The ends lost 7 bases at V and 3 bases at J; junction bases unmatched: 13. The CDR3 loop spans 17 amino acids. CDR3 region: CASTPVHASGSTDTQYF. CDR3 in DNA: TGTGCCAGCACCCCTGTTCACGCTAGCGGGAGTACAGATACGCAGTATTTT.

V is TRBV11-1 and J is TRBJ2-7; the match to TRBD1 covers 8 bases. V lost 8 bases, J lost 4 bases, and 4 bases stayed unmatched. Germline CDR1 reads SGHAT; CDR2 reads FQDESV (reference sequence). This CDR3 is 12 amino acids long. This CDR3 is CASRDRIYEQYF. CDR3 sequence (DNA): TGTGCCAGCCGGGACAGGATATACGAGCAGTACTTC.

This sequence joins TRBV9 and TRBJ2-1, with 10 bases lining up with TRBD2. The V gene's germline CDR1 is SGDLS and CDR2 YYNGEE. The CDR3 runs 17 residues. J was trimmed by 0 bases and V by 1 base; bases with no gene match: 4. CDR3 in DNA: TGTGCCAGCAGCGTACCTATAGCGGGAGGCTCCTACAATGAGCAGTTCTTC. The encoded protein is CASSVPIAGGSYNEQFF.

CDR3 residues: CASSSSVTNTIYF. The CDR3 DNA reads TGTGCCAGCAGCTCTTCGGTAACCAACACCATATATTTT. The chain carries TRBV7-6 and TRBJ1-3, with D hard to call. V was cut by 4 bases and J by 7 bases, with 11 bases left in between. This CDR3 comprises 13 residues. The germline CDR1 and CDR2 sequences are SGHVS and FNYEAQ.

The V gene is TRBV14, the J gene TRBJ2-3; D unclear. Germline lookup yields CDR1 SGHDN and CDR2 FVKESK. V lost 1 base, J lost 3 bases, and 8 bases lay in between. The CDR3 extends over 14 amino acids. The CDR3 loop reads CASSQASLTDTQYF. The CDR3 DNA reads TGTGCCAGCAGCCAAGCCTCATTAACAGATACGCAGTATTTT.

This sequence joins TRBV2 and TRBJ1-5, with 9 positions matching TRBD1. CDR3 length: 15 amino acids. Germline values: CDR1 SNHLY, CDR2 FYNNEI. V lost 6 bases to trimming and J lost 3 bases; unmatched junction nucleotides: 6. CDR3 amino acids: CASSGTGIDNQPQHF. CDR3 nucleotides: TGTGCCAGCAGCGGGACAGGGATTGACAATCAGCCCCAGCATTTT.

The chain has TRBV7-2 and TRBJ2-1; D gene ambiguous. Germline values: CDR1 SGHTA, CDR2 FQGNSA. The CDR3 runs to 13 residues. V was clipped by 1 base and J by 4 bases, with 5 bases between them. Here the CDR3 DNA reads TGTGCCAGCAGCTTAGTCGGTTACAATGAGCAGTTCTTC. Its translation is CASSLVGYNEQFF.

The chain couples TRBV27 to TRBJ1-6; unclear D gene. V was cut by 2 bases and J by 7 bases, with 3 bases left in between. The CDR3 contains 12 residues. The germline V gene has CDR1 MNHEY and CDR2 SMNVEV (reference sequence). This CDR3 reads CASSLLNSPLHF. The CDR3 DNA reads as TGTGCCAGCAGTTTACTCAATTCACCCCTCCACTTT.

This clone appeared a few times. V and J are TRBV6-1 and TRBJ2-7; D might be TRBD1 (5 bases). CDR3 length equals 15 residues. Trimming removed 10 bases at V and 7 bases at J, with 26 bases between. CDR1 is MNHNS and CDR2 is SASEGT in the germline V gene. The CDR3 DNA reads as TGTGCCAACTCGAAAGGGGAATATAGAATCGAGGAGCAGTACTTC. Protein sequence: CANSKGEYRIEEQYF.

This clone appeared once. The chain links TRBV27 to TRBJ1-5; tentative D call: TRBD1 (6 bases). The V end was cut by 0 bases, the J end by 2 bases, with 11 bases between. Germline assignment: CDR1 MNHEY and CDR2 SMNVEV (reference sequence). The CDR3 consists of 16 residues. Written as DNA, the CDR3 is TGTGCCAGCAGTTTATCGATAGGGGGAGGCAATCAGCCCCAGCATTTT. Amino acids: CASSLSIGGGNQPQHF.

This clone has just one count. This chain links TRBV5-1 with TRBJ2-3; 9 nucleotides match TRBD1. Germline CDR1 is SGHRS and CDR2 is YFSETQ. V shed 4 bases, J shed 0 bases, and the junction held 6 bases outside the gene matches. This CDR3 is built from 16 residues. The CDR3 coding sequence is TGCGCCAGCAGCCAAGGACAGGGGATTAGCACAGATACGCAGTATTTT. This translates into CASSQGQGISTDTQYF.

The chain links TRBV2 to TRBJ2-1, with D perhaps matching TRBD2 (6 bases). The V end lost 6 bases, the J end lost 3 bases, and 18 bases lay between the germline ends. Per germline, CDR1 SNHLY and CDR2 FYNNEI. This CDR3 has 16 residues. The DNA of the CDR3 is TGTGCCAGCAGAGACTTAGCGGAGACTGACTACAATGAGCAGTTCTTC. Its protein is CASRDLAETDYNEQFF.

The genes are TRBV7-3 and TRBJ2-7, with 12 bases lining up with TRBD2. The germline V gene has CDR1 SGHTA and CDR2 FQGTGA. V shed 5 bases, J shed 6 bases, and the junction held 8 bases outside the gene matches. This CDR3 has 15 residues. In nucleotides, the CDR3 is TGTGCCAGCAGCCCAGGACTAGCGGGAAATAGCGAGCAGTACTTC. It translates to CASSPGLAGNSEQYF.

V and J are TRBV14 and TRBJ2-5; D unclear. The CDR3 runs to 14 residues. V was trimmed by 2 bases and J by 2 bases, leaving 9 bases between them. Germline V gene lookup returns CDR1 SGHDN and CDR2 FVKESK. CDR3 in DNA: TGTGCCAGCAGCCAAAGTGGCCGGCAAGAGACCCAGTACTTC. This codes for CASSQSGRQETQYF.

Here the CDR3 reads CASSLTGEGNTGELFF. DNA of the CDR3: TGTGCCAGCAGCTTAACCGGGGAGGGGAACACCGGGGAGCTGTTTTTT. This sequence joins TRBV7-3 and TRBJ2-2; 7 bases match TRBD2. Germline V gene data show CDR1 as SGHTA and CDR2 as FQGTGA. The CDR3 contains 16 residues. With 0 bases clipped from V and 1 base from J, the junction kept 2 bases outside the gene matches.

Worth noting for this clone: In the same sample, other DNA sequences code for this CDR3. This rearrangement joins TRBV9 to TRBJ2-7; D is perhaps TRBD2 (5 bases). The ends were cut back, 0 bases at V and 7 bases at J, with 8 bases in the middle. The CDR3 contains 12 residues. Germline CDR1 is SGDLS and CDR2 is YYNGEE. The CDR3 DNA reads as TGTGCCAGCAGCGTAGCAGAGGGAGAGCAGTACTTC. As protein: CASSVAEGEQYF.

The J gene is TRBJ1-1, the V gene TRBV19; a possible D gene is TRBD1 (6 bases). Germline V gives CDR1 LNHDA, CDR2 SQIVND (reference sequence). V was pared by 2 bases and J by 0 bases, with 13 bases between. The CDR3 length is 16 residues. CDR3 protein: CASSIPTGLMNTEAFF. DNA for the CDR3: TGTGCCAGTAGTATACCCACAGGGTTAATGAACACTGAAGCTTTCTTT.

The rearrangement links TRBV5-6 to TRBJ1-6; D gene uncertain. CDR1 and CDR2 (germline): SGHDT, YYEEEE. This CDR3 is built from 14 residues. The germline V and J ends were trimmed by 2 bases and 7 bases, with 10 bases remaining between them. For the CDR3, the DNA is TGTGCCAGCAGCTTTCTACAAAGAAATTCACCCCTCCACTTT. It codes for CASSFLQRNSPLHF.

The chain employs TRBV11-2 and TRBJ1-1; possible D gene TRBD1, 5 bases. Germline CDR1 reads SGHAT; CDR2 reads FQNNGV. The CDR3 loop spans 14 amino acids. V shed 4 bases and J shed 4 bases, with 13 bases lying between them. The CDR3 nucleotides read TGTGCCAGCAGCTCCCCTATGGGGGGCACTGAAGCTTTCTTT. Encoded protein: CASSSPMGGTEAFF.

The J gene is TRBJ2-5, the V gene TRBV7-3; D gene unclear. The CDR3 runs to 12 residues. Germline values: CDR1 SGHTA, CDR2 FQGTGA. Trimming shortened V by 5 bases and J by 0 bases, and 4 bases separated the two germline ends. The CDR3 loop is CASSDHQETQYF. The DNA of the CDR3 is TGTGCCAGCAGCGACCACCAAGAGACCCAGTACTTC. Drawing the rest from reference TRBV7-3 and TRBJ2-5, the complete variable domain is GAGVSQTPSNKVTEKGKYVELRCDPISGHTALYWYRQSLGQGPEFLIYFQGTGAADDSGLPNDRFFAVRPEGSVSTLKIQRTERGDSAVYLCASSDHQETQYFGPGTRLLVL.

The chain is built from TRBV7-2 and TRBJ2-7; D is possibly TRBD1 (5 bases). Per the germline V gene, CDR1 is SGHTA and CDR2 is FQGNSA. The length of the CDR3 is 11 residues. Trimming took off 5 bases at V and 6 bases at J, with 8 bases between the two ends. The chain's CDR3 is CASSITGEQYF. CDR3 sequence (DNA): TGTGCCAGCAGCATAACAGGCGAGCAGTACTTC.

The chain carries TRBV5-1 and TRBJ2-1; D uncertain. V was clipped by 3 bases and J by 3 bases, with 10 bases between them. Per germline, CDR1 SGHRS and CDR2 YFSETQ. The CDR3 loop spans 14 amino acids. The CDR3 bases are TGCGCCAGCAGCTGGCGGACCAACTACAATGAGCAGTTCTTC. Translating gives CASSWRTNYNEQFF.

The V call is TRBV4-1, the J call TRBJ2-5; D ambiguous. The germline V and J ends were trimmed by 4 bases and 2 bases, with 14 bases remaining between them. Germline V gives CDR1 MGHRA, CDR2 YSYEKL. The CDR3 loop spans 15 amino acids. The CDR3 sequence is CASSRNPQVQETQYF. CDR3 DNA sequence: TGCGCCAGCAGCCGTAATCCTCAGGTTCAAGAGACCCAGTACTTC.

The chain recombines TRBV7-8 with TRBJ2-1; TRBD2 matches 10 bases. The trim removed 1 base at V and 9 bases at J, leaving 9 bases unmatched. The length of the CDR3 is 16 residues. Germline V gene sequence: CDR1 SGHVS, CDR2 FQNEAQ. The CDR3 bases are TGTGCCAGCAGCTTAGGTCTAGCGGGAGTGAACAGTGAGCAGTTCTTC. It codes for CASSLGLAGVNSEQFF.

This clone was recorded only once. One end of the junction does not line up with germline, which may come from a read error. The chain carries TRBV7-9 and TRBJ2-7, with unresolved D. CDR1 is SEHNR and CDR2 is FQNEAQ in the germline V gene (reference sequence). The CDR3 length is 14 residues. CDR3 DNA: TGTGCCAACAGCCCTTTTCACGAGCCCTACGAGCAGTACTTC. Translation: CANSPFHEPYEQYF.